A selection of T cell receptor beta chains follows, all from one sample in a study of CD8+CD57+ T cells in acquired aplastic anemia. MiXCR, applied by TCRdb to the reads, yields one record per CDR3 protein. This table holds around 160,000 distinct CDR3 sequences, 40% to 50% found once. Sequencing was carried out using sorted CD4+, CD8+, or CD8+CD57+ T cells (not recorded which) from PBMCs. The receptor source for this set is a human donor with aplastic anemia. Each CDR3 is given with its conserved first and last residue. Fields, in order: D gene, V gene, clone size, J gene, CDR3 length, CDR3 DNA, CDR3 protein. A D gene is named only where the DNA matches it firmly. A clone size is listed for some rows: how often the clone was seen (once, few, many), or a class if it is expanded.

d_call: .
v_call: TRBV5-5
clone_size: .
j_call: TRBJ2-2
cdr3_length: 16
cdr3_nt: TGTGCCAGCACCAGGGACCCAACTGGTCGGCCCGGGGAGCTGTTTTTT
cdr3_aa: CASTRDPTGRPGELFF

d_call: .
v_call: TRBV2
clone_size: many
j_call: TRBJ1-1
cdr3_length: 13
cdr3_nt: TGTGCCAGCAGTGAAATACAATCCACTGAAGCTTTCTTT
cdr3_aa: CASSEIQSTEAFF

d_call: TRBD1
v_call: TRBV10-3
clone_size: .
j_call: TRBJ1-4
cdr3_length: 13
cdr3_nt: TGTGCCGTAGGACAGGGCACAACCGAAAAACTGTTTTTT
cdr3_aa: CAVGQGTTEKLFF

d_call: .
v_call: TRBV7-2
clone_size: few
j_call: TRBJ2-7
cdr3_length: 14
cdr3_nt: TGTGCCAGCAGTCCACCGGGAACCGAAAGCGAGCAGTACTTC
cdr3_aa: CASSPPGTESEQYF

d_call: .
v_call: TRBV2
clone_size: .
j_call: TRBJ1-1
cdr3_length: 14
cdr3_nt: TGTGCCAGCAGTTTTCTCAGGGACCGACCTGAAGCTCTCTTT
cdr3_aa: CASSFLRDRPEALF

d_call: TRBD2
v_call: TRBV5-1
clone_size: many
j_call: TRBJ2-1
cdr3_length: 16
cdr3_nt: TGCGCCAGCATACCCTTAGCGGGAGCGGGCTACAATGAGCAGTTCTTC
cdr3_aa: CASIPLAGAGYNEQFF

d_call: TRBD1
v_call: TRBV6-5
clone_size: .
j_call: TRBJ2-7
cdr3_length: 15
cdr3_nt: TGTGCCAGCAGTTACGGGACAGGGGGCTTCTACGAGCAGTACTTC
cdr3_aa: CASSYGTGGFYEQYF

d_call: .
v_call: TRBV7-6
clone_size: many
j_call: TRBJ2-7
cdr3_length: 15
cdr3_nt: TGTGCCAGCAGCCGCCCCGGGGCTTCGTCCTACGAGCAGTACTTC
cdr3_aa: CASSRPGASSYEQYF

d_call: .
v_call: TRBV29-1
clone_size: .
j_call: TRBJ2-5
cdr3_length: 12
cdr3_nt: TGCAGCGTCCGAGCGGAGAGCGAGACCCAGTACTTC
cdr3_aa: CSVRAESETQYF

d_call: TRBD2
v_call: TRBV20-1
clone_size: .
j_call: TRBJ2-7
cdr3_length: 13
cdr3_nt: TGCAGTCAGGCGGGAGCCATCTCCTACGAGCAGTACTTC
cdr3_aa: CSQAGAISYEQYF

d_call: .
v_call: TRBV7-3
clone_size: .
j_call: TRBJ1-1
cdr3_length: 14
cdr3_nt: TGTGCCAGCAGCTTAATGGCAGGGAACACTGAAGCTTTCTTT
cdr3_aa: CASSLMAGNTEAFF

d_call: .
v_call: TRBV9
clone_size: many
j_call: TRBJ1-2
cdr3_length: 15
cdr3_nt: TGTGCCAGCAGCGTAGACCCGGGATCGAACTATGGCTACACCTTC
cdr3_aa: CASSVDPGSNYGYTF

d_call: .
v_call: TRBV19
clone_size: few
j_call: TRBJ2-1
cdr3_length: 19
cdr3_nt: TGTGCCAGTAGTCTCTTACCTGGACAGCGGGGTGTCTCCTACAATGAGCAGTTCTTC
cdr3_aa: CASSLLPGQRGVSYNEQFF

d_call: TRBD1
v_call: TRBV29-1
clone_size: .
j_call: TRBJ1-2
cdr3_length: 14
cdr3_nt: TGCAGCGTTGACCAGGGTGGAGGGGGCGGTGGCTACACCTTC
cdr3_aa: CSVDQGGGGGGYTF

d_call: .
v_call: TRBV2
clone_size: .
j_call: TRBJ1-1
cdr3_length: 12
cdr3_nt: TGTGCCAGCGTCCTCTCTCAGAATGAAGCTTTCTTT
cdr3_aa: CASVLSQNEAFF

d_call: .
v_call: TRBV7-6
clone_size: many
j_call: TRBJ2-3
cdr3_length: 14
cdr3_nt: TGTGCCAGCAGCTTAGCGCACTACACAGATACGCAGTATTTT
cdr3_aa: CASSLAHYTDTQYF

d_call: .
v_call: TRBV25-1
clone_size: .
j_call: TRBJ1-5
cdr3_length: 14
cdr3_nt: TGTGCCAGCAGCCAAGCTTGGAGCAATCAGCCCCAGCATTTT
cdr3_aa: CASSQAWSNQPQHF

d_call: .
v_call: TRBV2
clone_size: .
j_call: TRBJ1-1
cdr3_length: 15
cdr3_nt: TGTGCCAGCAGTCACCCGCTGGGGCAGATCTCTGAAGCTTTCTTT
cdr3_aa: CASSHPLGQISEAFF

d_call: TRBD2
v_call: TRBV29-1
clone_size: once
j_call: TRBJ2-1
cdr3_length: 16
cdr3_nt: TGCAGCGTTGAATGGAGGGTTAGCGGGAATGTAAATGAGCAGTTCTTC
cdr3_aa: CSVEWRVSGNVNEQFF

d_call: .
v_call: TRBV7-8
clone_size: many
j_call: TRBJ2-5
cdr3_length: 12
cdr3_nt: TGTGCCAGCAGCTTAGATCGGGAGACCCAGTACTTC
cdr3_aa: CASSLDRETQYF

d_call: .
v_call: TRBV29-1
clone_size: .
j_call: TRBJ2-1
cdr3_length: 14
cdr3_nt: TGCAGCGTTGTCGGGCTGGCGTCGTACAATGAGCAGTTCTTC
cdr3_aa: CSVVGLASYNEQFF

d_call: .
v_call: TRBV10-3
clone_size: .
j_call: TRBJ1-1
cdr3_length: 13
cdr3_nt: TGTGCCACCAGAGGAGACGGGAACACTGAAGCTTTCTTT
cdr3_aa: CATRGDGNTEAFF

d_call: .
v_call: TRBV10-3
clone_size: many
j_call: TRBJ1-3
cdr3_length: 15
cdr3_nt: TGTGCCATCAGTGATGGGGAACGCTCTGGAAACACCATATATTTT
cdr3_aa: CAISDGERSGNTIYF

d_call: .
v_call: TRBV10-1
clone_size: few
j_call: TRBJ1-2
cdr3_length: 13
cdr3_nt: TGCGCCAGCAGTGAGTCGAGTGCATATGGCTACACCTTC
cdr3_aa: CASSESSAYGYTF

d_call: .
v_call: TRBV24-1
clone_size: .
j_call: TRBJ2-7
cdr3_length: 15
cdr3_nt: TGTGCCACCAGTCGCCACACGCGCAGGGGGGACGAGCAGTACTTC
cdr3_aa: CATSRHTRRGDEQYF

d_call: .
v_call: TRBV30
clone_size: .
j_call: TRBJ1-5
cdr3_length: 14
cdr3_nt: TGTGCCTGGAGTGGACAGGTGCTAAATCAGCCCCAGCATTTT
cdr3_aa: CAWSGQVLNQPQHF

d_call: .
v_call: TRBV15
clone_size: many
j_call: TRBJ1-4
cdr3_length: 15
cdr3_nt: TGTGCCACCAGCAGAGTCCTCACCGCCCATGAAAAACTGTTTTTT
cdr3_aa: CATSRVLTAHEKLFF

d_call: .
v_call: TRBV7-8
clone_size: once
j_call: TRBJ2-7
cdr3_length: 12
cdr3_nt: TGTGCCAGCGGGGACTTCTCCTACGAGCAGTACTTC
cdr3_aa: CASGDFSYEQYF

d_call: .
v_call: TRBV18
clone_size: .
j_call: TRBJ1-2
cdr3_length: 17
cdr3_nt: TGTGCCAGCTCACCAGACGATGGCAGGGAGGTAAACTATGGCTACACCTTC
cdr3_aa: CASSPDDGREVNYGYTF

d_call: .
v_call: TRBV20-1
clone_size: .
j_call: TRBJ1-4
cdr3_length: 12
cdr3_nt: TGCAGTGCTAGGGATAGTTATGAAAAACTGTTTTTT
cdr3_aa: CSARDSYEKLFF

d_call: .
v_call: TRBV20-1
clone_size: .
j_call: TRBJ2-7
cdr3_length: 16
cdr3_nt: TGCAGTGCTAGAGATATCAACCGGGACGTCGCCTACGAGCAGTACTTC
cdr3_aa: CSARDINRDVAYEQYF

d_call: TRBD1
v_call: TRBV9
clone_size: .
j_call: TRBJ1-4
cdr3_length: 15
cdr3_nt: TGTGCCAGCAGCCCGTCGGACAGGGAAGTTGAAAAACTGTTTTTT
cdr3_aa: CASSPSDREVEKLFF

d_call: TRBD1
v_call: TRBV7-2
clone_size: many
j_call: TRBJ2-1
cdr3_length: 14
cdr3_nt: TGTGCCAGCAGCGAAGGACAGGATTACAATGAGCAGTTCTTC
cdr3_aa: CASSEGQDYNEQFF

d_call: .
v_call: TRBV7-4
clone_size: many
j_call: TRBJ1-3
cdr3_length: 12
cdr3_nt: TGTGCCAGCAGCTGCAGAAGAAACATCATATATTTT
cdr3_aa: CASSCRRNIIYF

d_call: TRBD1
v_call: TRBV5-8
clone_size: .
j_call: TRBJ1-2
cdr3_length: 15
cdr3_nt: TGTGCCAGCGGCTTGGGGACAGTCGACGGCTATGGCTACGCCTTC
cdr3_aa: CASGLGTVDGYGYAF

d_call: .
v_call: TRBV15
clone_size: .
j_call: TRBJ2-1
cdr3_length: 15
cdr3_nt: TGTGCCACCAGCAGAGATCGAGACGGGGGACATGAGCAGTTCTTC
cdr3_aa: CATSRDRDGGHEQFF

d_call: .
v_call: TRBV2
clone_size: many
j_call: TRBJ2-5
cdr3_length: 12
cdr3_nt: TGTGCCAGCAGTTTTGGGCAAGAGACCCAGTACTTC
cdr3_aa: CASSFGQETQYF

d_call: TRBD1
v_call: TRBV6-1
clone_size: many
j_call: TRBJ1-1
cdr3_length: 15
cdr3_nt: TGTGCCAGCAGGAGACAGGGTCTCATGAACACTGAAGCTTTCTTT
cdr3_aa: CASRRQGLMNTEAFF

d_call: TRBD1
v_call: TRBV24-1
clone_size: many
j_call: TRBJ1-4
cdr3_length: 17
cdr3_nt: TGTGCCACCAGTGATTCCGGGACAGGCCCTCTTAATGAAAAACTGTTTTTT
cdr3_aa: CATSDSGTGPLNEKLFF

d_call: .
v_call: TRBV15
clone_size: .
j_call: TRBJ2-3
cdr3_length: 14
cdr3_nt: TGTGCCACCAGCAGAGAGGGCAGCACAGATACGCAGTATTTT
cdr3_aa: CATSREGSTDTQYF

d_call: .
v_call: TRBV2
clone_size: .
j_call: TRBJ2-6
cdr3_length: 13
cdr3_nt: TGTGCCAGTACAGGGTCCGGGGCCAACGTCCTGACTTTC
cdr3_aa: CASTGSGANVLTF

d_call: .
v_call: TRBV6-1
clone_size: few
j_call: TRBJ1-2
cdr3_length: 15
cdr3_nt: TGTGCCAGCAGTATTGGGGGGGTAGAAAACTATGGCTACACCTTC
cdr3_aa: CASSIGGVENYGYTF

d_call: .
v_call: TRBV7-9
clone_size: once
j_call: TRBJ1-2
cdr3_length: 12
cdr3_nt: TGTGCCAGCAGCTTAGGGCCGGGGCGCTACACCTTC
cdr3_aa: CASSLGPGRYTF